These T cell receptor beta chains were read from a single sample in a study of T-cell memory formation after mild COVID-19. TCRdb re-derived calls from the 5' RACE reads in MiXCR, one entry per CDR3 protein. Among about 27,000 distinct CDR3 sequences listed, less than 7.5% were seen once. Sequencing was carried out using PBMCs or a T cell subset sorted from them (not recorded which). These TCRs come from an adult woman who had mild COVID-19 (a few samples of this study predate the infection). Cell type and time point are not known. CDR3s include the opening cysteine and the closing phenylalanine or tryptophan. D genes are given only for firm matches. Where a row states a size, it is once, few, many or the class of an expanded clone; other rows omit it.

CASSFGFLYNEQFF,TGTGCCAGCAGTTTCGGCTTTTTATACAATGAGCAGTTCTTC,TRBV27,TRBJ2-1,NA,many
CAWGHLNTEAFF,TGTGCCTGGGGACATTTGAACACTGAAGCTTTCTTT,TRBV30,TRBJ1-1,NA,many
CASRLSGGNTGELFF,TGTGCCAGCAGACTCTCAGGGGGGAACACCGGGGAGCTGTTTTTT,TRBV7-6,TRBJ2-2,TRBD1,many
CASSLSNVLTF,TGTGCCAGCAGCTTGTCCAACGTCCTGACTTTC,TRBV11-3,TRBJ2-6,NA,few
CSVAEEGVTGELFF,TGCAGCGTTGCTGAAGAGGGGGTCACCGGGGAGCTGTTTTTT,TRBV29-1,TRBJ2-2,NA,many
CASSTDSGANVLTF,TGTGCCAGCAGTACCGACTCTGGGGCCAACGTCCTGACTTTC,TRBV25-1,TRBJ2-6,NA,medium-sized
CASSYGDEQFF,TGTGCCAGCAGTTACGGTGATGAGCAGTTCTTC,TRBV12-3/TRBV12-4,TRBJ2-1,NA,NA
CASSSQRGFAEAFF,TGTGCCAGCAGTTCCCAGAGGGGGTTCGCTGAAGCTTTCTTT,TRBV12-3/TRBV12-4,TRBJ1-1,NA,many
CSVESTGNTIYF,TGCAGCGTTGAATCGACTGGAAACACCATATATTTT,TRBV29-1,TRBJ1-3,NA,NA
CASRPPASGGQFF,TGTGCCAGCAGGCCCCCGGCTAGCGGGGGACAGTTCTTC,TRBV6-5,TRBJ2-1,TRBD2,many
CASSIRDRSYEQYF,TGTGCCAGCAGCATCCGGGACAGATCCTACGAGCAGTACTTC,TRBV7-9,TRBJ2-7,TRBD1,many
CASSPSGIMNTEAFF,TGTGCCAGCAGCCCTTCCGGGATAATGAACACTGAAGCTTTCTTT,TRBV11-2,TRBJ1-1,NA,many
CSGTGTRGGNEQFF,TGCAGCGGTACCGGGACTAGGGGTGGTAATGAGCAGTTCTTC,TRBV29-1,TRBJ2-1,TRBD2,many
CASRDRGSYEQYF,TGCGCCAGCCGGGACAGGGGCTCCTACGAGCAGTACTTC,TRBV4-1,TRBJ2-7,TRBD1,medium-sized
CASSPDRYYEQYF,TGTGCCAGCAGCCCGGACAGATACTACGAGCAGTACTTC,TRBV7-3,TRBJ2-7,NA,many
CASSLSGFGQPQHF,TGTGCCAGCAGCTTAAGTGGCTTCGGTCAGCCCCAGCATTTT,TRBV7-2,TRBJ1-5,NA,few
CATSRDAPGEAGGNNEQFF,TGTGCCACCAGCAGAGATGCCCCGGGCGAGGCGGGAGGGAACAATGAGCAGTTCTTC,TRBV15,TRBJ2-1,TRBD2,many
CASSRGLAGSYEQYF,TGTGCCAGCTCCCGTGGACTAGCGGGATCTTACGAGCAGTACTTC,TRBV6-5,TRBJ2-7,TRBD2,many
CASSLIGEEQLF,TGTGCCAGCAGTTTAATCGGGGAAGAGCAGTTGTTC,TRBV27,TRBJ2-1,NA,many
CATSTPRVSGANVLTF,TGTGCCACCAGCACCCCCAGGGTCTCTGGGGCCAACGTCCTGACTTTC,TRBV15,TRBJ2-6,NA,many
CASSQIPLSRYGYTF,TGTGCCAGCAGCCAGATCCCTTTAAGCCGGTATGGCTACACCTTC,TRBV7-3,TRBJ1-2,NA,many
CASRAGQGHGYTF,TGTGCCAGCAGGGCCGGACAGGGCCATGGCTACACCTTC,TRBV6-1,TRBJ1-2,TRBD1,few
CSVAVVSYEQYF,TGCAGCGTTGCTGTGGTCTCCTACGAGCAGTACTTC,TRBV29-1,TRBJ2-7,NA,medium-sized